This entry concerns a single T cell receptor (beta chain). This record belongs to a study of OX40 agonist ivuxolimab in advanced cancers. In the study overall: It was ivuxolimab, an agonistic anti-OX40 (CD134) antibody, that patients were treated with. Every 2 weeks, patients got intravenous ivuxolimab at one of six dose levels (0.01-10 mg/kg). Anti-PD-1, anti-PD-L1 or anti-CTLA-4 therapy given earlier was allowed, and around 40% had some. A partial response was reached by three patients: one with hepatocellular carcinoma and two with cutaneous melanoma.

Per germline, CDR1 MNHEY and CDR2 SMNVEV (reference sequence). Deletions cut 9 bases from V and 5 bases from J, with 14 bases between. The CDR3 loop spans 12 amino acids. Produced via immunoSEQ multiplex PCR; TCRdb's table is partial and in-frame only. This sample has 150,000 to 190,000 clones, with 90% to 95% found just once. V usage is TRBV27 and J usage is TRBJ2-7; tentative D call: TRBD1 (6 bases). This receptor was obtained from an adult with an advanced solid tumor such as melanoma, head and neck, liver or kidney cancer. This sample comprised CD4+ or CD8+ T cells sorted from blood, obtained in a trial of the OX40 agonist ivuxolimab. DNA for the CDR3: TGTGCCAGTACGACTCAGGGGAACGAGCAGTACTTC. It is translated as CASTTQGNEQYF.